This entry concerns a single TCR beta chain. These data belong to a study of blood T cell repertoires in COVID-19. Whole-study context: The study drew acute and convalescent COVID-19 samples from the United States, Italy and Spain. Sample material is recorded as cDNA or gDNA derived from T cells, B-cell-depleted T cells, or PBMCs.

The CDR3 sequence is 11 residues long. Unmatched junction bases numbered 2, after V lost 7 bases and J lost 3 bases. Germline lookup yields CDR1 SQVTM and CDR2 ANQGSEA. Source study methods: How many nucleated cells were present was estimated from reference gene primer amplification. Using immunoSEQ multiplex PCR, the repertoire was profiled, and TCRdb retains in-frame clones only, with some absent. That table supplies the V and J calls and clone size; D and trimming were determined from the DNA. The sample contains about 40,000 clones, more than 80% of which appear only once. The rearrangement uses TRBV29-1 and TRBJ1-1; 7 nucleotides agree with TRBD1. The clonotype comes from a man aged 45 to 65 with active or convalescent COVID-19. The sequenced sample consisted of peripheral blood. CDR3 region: CSGTGDTEAFF. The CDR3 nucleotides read TGCAGCGGAACAGGGGACACTGAAGCTTTCTTT.